These 14 T cell receptor beta chains were all obtained from the same sample, sequenced in a study of a mutant IDH1 vaccine in newly diagnosed glioma. This table comes from immunoSEQ multiplex PCR, and its TCRdb copy is limited to in-frame clones, with some not included. The sample contains 20,000 to 25,000 clones, 89% of which appear only once. Specified time point: week 11, during vaccination. Vaccine doses each comprised 300 ug of mutant IDH1 20-mer peptide, with topical imiquimod. No antigen has been assigned to these receptors. Sequenced material: PBMCs, taken from a glioma patient whose treatment included an IDH1 peptide vaccine. The receptor source for this set is a woman in her 40s with glioma.

The chain combines TRBV28 with TRBJ2-1, with D tentatively TRBD1 or TRBD2 (6 bases each). The V and J ends lost 2 bases and 10 bases respectively, with 15 bases between them. The CDR3 has 14 residues. Germline values: CDR1 MDHEN, CDR2 SYDVKM. The CDR3 sequence is CASSLRRGLGEQFF. CDR3 DNA: TGTGCCAGCAGTTTACGCAGGGGACTCGGAGAGCAGTTCTTC.

V is TRBV7-2 and J is TRBJ1-5, with TRBD1 matching 8 bases. V was pared by 5 bases and J by 4 bases, with 4 bases of the junction left unmatched. There are 14 residues in the CDR3. Germline CDR1 reads SGHTA; CDR2 reads FQGNSA. The CDR3 protein is CASSARTGNQPQHF. As DNA, the CDR3 is TGTGCCAGCAGCGCAAGGACAGGGAATCAGCCCCAGCATTTT.

The V and J genes are TRBV28 and TRBJ1-2; the match to TRBD1 covers 7 bases. This CDR3 has 13 residues. The V gene end was trimmed by 2 bases and the J gene end by 7 bases; junction bases not matched to a gene: 4. Germline V lookup: CDR1 MDHEN, CDR2 SYDVKM. The CDR3 DNA follows: TGTGCCAGCAGTTTAGAGGGGGCGCGTGGCTACACCTTC. Protein product: CASSLEGARGYTF.

V usage is TRBV6-5 and J usage is TRBJ2-3, with D unresolved. CDR1 MNHEY and CDR2 SVGAGI come from the germline V gene. V lost 2 bases to trimming and J lost 2 bases, with 5 bases between them. The CDR3 covers 13 residues. For the CDR3, the DNA is TGTGCCAGCAGTTACGCCCACACAGATACGCAGTATTTT. This translates into CASSYAHTDTQYF.

V usage is TRBV7-6 and J usage is TRBJ2-3, with D tentatively TRBD2 (6 bases). The V gene's germline CDR1 is SGHVS and CDR2 FNYEAQ. The CDR3 length is 13 residues. Trimming pared 6 bases from V and 7 bases from J, leaving 14 bases between. CDR3 DNA sequence: TGTGCCAGCAGTCCTCCGGGCGGGAATACGCAGTATTTT. It is translated as CASSPPGGNTQYF.

This clone appeared a few times. The CDR3 loop is CASRWTSGTDEQYF. CDR3 in DNA: TGTGCCAGCAGGTGGACTAGCGGGACTGACGAGCAGTACTTC. V is TRBV2 and J is TRBJ2-7; TRBD2 aligns across 12 bases. Germline V gene lookup returns CDR1 SNHLY and CDR2 FYNNEI. Trimming took 6 bases from V and 5 from J; bases not matched to a gene: 5. The CDR3 covers 14 residues. Together with reference TRBV2 and TRBJ2-7, the CDR3 gives the full variable domain: EPEVTQTPSHQVTQMGQEVILRCVPISNHLYFYWYRQILGQKVEFLVSFYNNEISEKSEIFDDQFSVERPDGSNFTLKIRSTKLEDSAMYFCASRWTSGTDEQYFGPGTRLTVT.

J is TRBJ1-4 and V is TRBV5-1; D remains ambiguous. Germline-derived CDR1 and CDR2 are SGHRS and YFSETQ. Trimming stripped 3 bases from V and 0 bases from J, with 6 bases between. The CDR3 runs 14 residues. CDR3 loop: CASSSTTTNEKLFF. The CDR3 DNA sequence: TGCGCCAGCAGCTCCACCACAACTAATGAAAAACTGTTTTTT.

V usage is TRBV27 and J usage is TRBJ1-2; D unclear. This CDR3 is 14 amino acids long. Germline CDR1 is MNHEY and CDR2 is SMNVEV (reference sequence). V was cut by 5 bases and J by 4 bases, with 14 bases left in between. The CDR3 nucleotides read TGTGCCAGCAGTCGCCGAGGCCGGTTCTATGGCTACACCTTC. It encodes CASSRRGRFYGYTF.

The chain carries TRBV29-1 and TRBJ1-5; TRBD1 matches at 9 bases. The CDR3 length is 13 residues. Trimming took 5 bases from V and 6 from J; bases not matched to a gene: 5. Germline lookup yields CDR1 SQVTM and CDR2 ANQGSEA. CDR3: CSVTGGGTQPQHF. As DNA, the CDR3 is TGCAGCGTTACAGGGGGCGGGACTCAGCCCCAGCATTTT.

This clone has just one count. CDR3 coding DNA: TGCGCCAGCAGCCTAGACAGCGCTGCCAATCAGCCCCAGCATTTT. Protein product: CASSLDSAANQPQHF. V and J are TRBV5-1 and TRBJ1-5; weak D call: TRBD1 (5 bases). Deletions cut 4 bases from V and 3 bases from J, with 14 bases between. The CDR3 is 15 amino acids. Germline V gene data show CDR1 as SGHRS and CDR2 as YFSETQ.

V and J are TRBV10-1 and TRBJ2-5; 14 nucleotides line up with TRBD2. Germline CDR1 WNHNN, CDR2 SYGVQD (reference sequence). J lost 5 bases, V lost 5 bases, and 4 bases had no gene match. The CDR3 has 15 residues. The CDR3 spells CASSRLAGGRETQYF. The CDR3 DNA follows: TGCGCCAGCAGTCGACTAGCGGGAGGGCGGGAGACCCAGTACTTC.

The chain joins TRBV11-2 to TRBJ1-4; D may be TRBD1 (5 bases). Per the germline V gene, CDR1 is SGHAT and CDR2 is FQNNGV. Trimming removed 1 base at V and 12 bases at J, with 18 bases between. The CDR3 is 15 residues long. The CDR3 loop is CASSLVRGNRRELFF. DNA of the CDR3: TGTGCCAGCAGCTTAGTGCGGGGCAACAGGAGGGAACTGTTTTTT.

J is TRBJ2-3 and V is TRBV9; tentatively, D is TRBD2 (6 bases). The CDR3 sequence is 14 residues long. Germline CDR1 and CDR2: SGDLS and YYNGEE. Trimming removed 4 bases at V and 5 bases at J, with 14 bases between. DNA of the CDR3: TGTGCCAGCAGCCCTGGGACTGGAAGAGATACGCAGTATTTT. Protein sequence: CASSPGTGRDTQYF.

The chain joins TRBV6-1 to TRBJ1-4, with a possible D match to TRBD1 (5 bases). This CDR3 has 14 amino acids. Deletions cut 4 bases from V and 7 bases from J, with 13 bases between. In germline, CDR1 is MNHNS, CDR2 SASEGT. The CDR3 is CASSGRRGGEKLFF. The CDR3 DNA follows: TGTGCCAGCAGTGGCCGGCGCGGGGGTGAAAAACTGTTTTTT.